This T cell receptor beta chain was found in a study of T cell repertoires in ileal Crohn's disease. The method was immunoSEQ multiplex PCR; TCRdb's version includes in-frame clones alone and lacks a portion of them. The data hold some 28,000 clones, with roughly 77% observed a single time. This CDR3 is 15 amino acids long. The germline CDR1 and CDR2 sequences are SGHDT and YYEEEE. Trimming pared 0 bases from V and 2 bases from J, leaving 11 bases between. What was sequenced was ileal tissue. The rearrangement joins TRBV5-6 to TRBJ2-5; a weak D match, TRBD2 (5 bases). The receptor comes from an adult with Crohn's disease. The CDR3 region has the DNA TGTGCCAGCAGCTTGGGCACTAGTTGGCAAGAGACCCAGTACTTC. Protein product: CASSLGTSWQETQYF.